This record concerns one T cell receptor beta chain sequence. The antigen is undetermined. The data originate from a study of PD-1 blockade in classical Hodgkin lymphoma. This CDR3 is built from 14 residues. The germline V and J ends were trimmed by 5 bases and 0 bases, with 7 bases remaining between them. Per the germline V gene, CDR1 is ENHRY and CDR2 is SYGVKD. No patient escaped relapse after autologous stem cell transplantation, and brentuximab vedotin exposure varied. TCRdb's table, derived via immunoSEQ multiplex PCR, lists solely in-frame clones and lacks some. The sample shows around 26,000 clones, 69% of them seen only once. Findings of the study overall: Baseline diversity resembling that of newly diagnosed patients was seen in complete responders. Later analyses included only patients treated at least 1 year post-ASCT. Relative to healthy donors, newly diagnosed patients reportedly had lower baseline TCR diversity, which was reported as lower still in relapsed/refractory patients.

Here the sequenced sample was peripheral blood mononuclear cells (PBMCs), taken at baseline. V usage is TRBV10-3 and J usage is TRBJ2-2; no reliable D call. This receptor was obtained from a human donor with classical Hodgkin lymphoma. CDR3 sequence reads: CAISFTANTGELFF. In DNA, the CDR3 is TGTGCCATCAGTTTTACAGCGAACACCGGGGAGCTGTTTTTT.